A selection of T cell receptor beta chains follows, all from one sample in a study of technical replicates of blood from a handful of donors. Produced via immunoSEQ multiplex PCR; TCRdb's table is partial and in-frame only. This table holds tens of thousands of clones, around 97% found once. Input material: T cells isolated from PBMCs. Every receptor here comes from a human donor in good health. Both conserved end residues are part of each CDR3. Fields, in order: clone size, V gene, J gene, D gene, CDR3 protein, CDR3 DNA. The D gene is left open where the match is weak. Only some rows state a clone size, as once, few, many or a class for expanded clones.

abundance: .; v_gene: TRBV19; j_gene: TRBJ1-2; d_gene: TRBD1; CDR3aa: CASSNRTGDDYGYTF; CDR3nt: TGTGCCAGTAGTAACAGGACAGGAGATGACTATGGCTACACCTTC
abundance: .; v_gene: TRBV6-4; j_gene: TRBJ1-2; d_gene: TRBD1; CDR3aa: CASSVGQGYGYTF; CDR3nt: TGTGCCAGCAGTGTGGGACAGGGCTATGGCTACACCTTC
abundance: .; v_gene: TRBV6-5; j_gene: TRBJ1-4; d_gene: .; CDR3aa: CASSPAGAGNEKLFF; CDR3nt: TGTGCCAGCAGCCCTGCGGGGGCGGGTAATGAAAAACTGTTTTTT
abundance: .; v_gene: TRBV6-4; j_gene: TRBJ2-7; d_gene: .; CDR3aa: CASSTFRRRTYEQYF; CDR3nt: TGTGCCAGCAGTACCTTTCGGAGAAGGACCTACGAGCAGTACTTC
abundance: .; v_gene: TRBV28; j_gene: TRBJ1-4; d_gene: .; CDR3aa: CASTDSDPGERNEKLFF; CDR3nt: TGTGCCAGCACTGACTCGGACCCAGGGGAGCGTAATGAAAAACTGTTTTTT
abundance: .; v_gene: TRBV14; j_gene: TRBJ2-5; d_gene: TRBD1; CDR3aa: CASSQDGTGAPQETQYF; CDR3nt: TGTGCCAGCAGCCAAGATGGGACAGGAGCCCCCCAAGAGACCCAGTACTTC
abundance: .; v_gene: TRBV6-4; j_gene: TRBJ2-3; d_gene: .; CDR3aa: CASSDGPGIADTQYF; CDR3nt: TGTGCCAGCAGTGATGGACCCGGGATTGCAGATACGCAGTATTTT
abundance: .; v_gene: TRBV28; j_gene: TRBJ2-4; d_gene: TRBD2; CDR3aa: CASSSGGGVAKNIQYF; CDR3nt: TGTGCCAGCAGTTCCGGGGGAGGGGTGGCCAAAAACATTCAGTACTTC
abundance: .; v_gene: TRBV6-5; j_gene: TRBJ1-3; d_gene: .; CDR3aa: CASRSTVLSGNTIYF; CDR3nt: TGTGCCAGCAGGTCCACAGTACTTTCTGGAAACACCATATATTTT
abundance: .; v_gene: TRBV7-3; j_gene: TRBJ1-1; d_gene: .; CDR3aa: CASSLREGEAFF; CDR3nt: TGTGCCAGCAGCTTAAGAGAGGGTGAAGCTTTCTTT
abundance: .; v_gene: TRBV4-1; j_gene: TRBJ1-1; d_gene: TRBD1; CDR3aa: CASSQVLTGGNTEAFF; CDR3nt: TGCGCCAGCAGCCAGGTTCTTACAGGGGGGAACACTGAAGCTTTCTTT
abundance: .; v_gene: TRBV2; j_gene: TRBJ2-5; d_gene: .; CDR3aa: CASLDGGRQETQYF; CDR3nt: TGTGCCAGCCTCGACGGGGGGCGTCAGGAGACCCAGTACTTC
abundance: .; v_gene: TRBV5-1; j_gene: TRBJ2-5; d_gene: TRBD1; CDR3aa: CASSLQGRETQYF; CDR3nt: TGCGCCAGCAGCCTACAGGGGCGGGAGACCCAGTACTTC
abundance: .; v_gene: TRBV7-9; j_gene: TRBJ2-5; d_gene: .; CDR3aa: CASSKSLQETQYF; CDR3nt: TGTGCCAGCAGTAAGAGTCTCCAAGAGACCCAGTACTTC
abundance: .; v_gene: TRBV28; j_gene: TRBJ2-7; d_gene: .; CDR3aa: CASSLASVSSGEQYF; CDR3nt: TGTGCCAGCAGTTTGGCTAGTGTCTCCTCGGGAGAGCAGTACTTC
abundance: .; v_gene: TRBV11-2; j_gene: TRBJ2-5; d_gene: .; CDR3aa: CASSPIIRETQYF; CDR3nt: TGTGCCAGCAGCCCTATAATCCGGGAGACCCAGTACTTC
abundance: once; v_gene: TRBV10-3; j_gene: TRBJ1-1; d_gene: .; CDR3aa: CAISERPRDTEAFF; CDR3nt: TGTGCCATCAGTGAGCGGCCGAGGGACACTGAAGCTTTCTTT
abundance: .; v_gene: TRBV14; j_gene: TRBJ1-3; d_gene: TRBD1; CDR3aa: CASSQNRGPGNTIYF; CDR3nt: TGTGCCAGCAGCCAAAACAGGGGTCCTGGAAACACCATATATTTT
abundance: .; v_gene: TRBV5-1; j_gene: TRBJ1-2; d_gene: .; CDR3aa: CASSTDSNYGYTF; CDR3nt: TGCGCCAGCAGCACGGACAGTAACTATGGCTACACCTTC
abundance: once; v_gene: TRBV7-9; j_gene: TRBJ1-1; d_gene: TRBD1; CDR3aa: CASSLADRVPEAFF; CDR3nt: TGTGCCAGCAGCTTAGCCGACAGGGTTCCTGAAGCTTTCTTT
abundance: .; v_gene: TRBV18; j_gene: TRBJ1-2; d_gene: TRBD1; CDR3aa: CASSPQDRVVGYTF; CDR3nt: TGTGCCAGCTCACCACAGGACAGGGTGGTCGGCTACACCTTC
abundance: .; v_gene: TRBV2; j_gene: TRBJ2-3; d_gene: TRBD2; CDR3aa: CASSAGLEGTDTQYF; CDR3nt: TGTGCCAGCAGTGCGGGACTAGAGGGCACAGATACGCAGTATTTT